This TCR beta chain comes out of a study of blood T cell repertoires in COVID-19. In the study overall: Samples taken during acute and convalescent COVID-19 were collected in the United States, Italy and Spain.

The CDR3 contains 14 residues. CDR1 and CDR2 (germline): LGHDT, YNNKEL (reference sequence). V shed 4 bases and J 7 bases; nucleotides not matched to a gene: 9. The data were produced by immunoSEQ multiplex PCR, yet TCRdb's version contains in-frame clones alone and is incomplete. Of fewer than 250,000 clones detected, around four fifths appear once; the ten largest clones hold 0.8% to 0.95%. The sample taken for sequencing was peripheral blood. The V gene is TRBV3-1 (or the pseudogene TRBV3-2), the J gene TRBJ2-5, with 7 bases fitting TRBD1. This clonotype was obtained from a man aged 55 to 70 with COVID-19, enrolled during active disease. Written as DNA, the CDR3 is TGTGCCAGCAGCCGGCTAGATACAGGGGCGACCCAGTACTTC. It yields the protein CASSRLDTGATQYF.